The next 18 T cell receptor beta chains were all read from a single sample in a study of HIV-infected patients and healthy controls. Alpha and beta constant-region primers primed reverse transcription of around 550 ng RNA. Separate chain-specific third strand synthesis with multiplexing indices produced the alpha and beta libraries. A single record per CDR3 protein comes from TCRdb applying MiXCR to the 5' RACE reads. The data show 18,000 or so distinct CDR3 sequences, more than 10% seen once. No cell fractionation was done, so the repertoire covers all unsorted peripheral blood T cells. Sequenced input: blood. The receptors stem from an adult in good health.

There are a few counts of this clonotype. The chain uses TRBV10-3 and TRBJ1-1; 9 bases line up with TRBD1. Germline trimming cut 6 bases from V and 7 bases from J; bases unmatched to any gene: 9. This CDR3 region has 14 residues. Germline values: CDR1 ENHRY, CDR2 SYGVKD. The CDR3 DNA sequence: TGTGCCATCAGAAACTCGGGACAGGGAGTTGAAGCTTTCTTT. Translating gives CAIRNSGQGVEAFF.

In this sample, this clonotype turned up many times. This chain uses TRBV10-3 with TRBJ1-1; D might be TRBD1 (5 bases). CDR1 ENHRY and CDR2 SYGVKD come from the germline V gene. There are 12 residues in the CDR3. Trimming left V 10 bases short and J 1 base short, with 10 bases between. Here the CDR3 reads CATGPGNTEAFF. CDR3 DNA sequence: TGTGCCACGGGGCCCGGGAACACTGAAGCTTTCTTT.

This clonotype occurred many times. CDR3 sequence (DNA): TGCAGTGCTAGACCTTCCGCAGGGGAAGGAGTTCATGGCTACACCTTC. Protein product: CSARPSAGEGVHGYTF. The chain joins TRBV20-1 to TRBJ1-2, with D possibly being TRBD1 (6 bases). CDR3 length equals 16 residues. Looked up from germline, CDR1 is DFQATT and CDR2 is SNEGSKA (reference sequence). V gave up 2 bases and J gave up 6 bases, with 22 bases separating them.

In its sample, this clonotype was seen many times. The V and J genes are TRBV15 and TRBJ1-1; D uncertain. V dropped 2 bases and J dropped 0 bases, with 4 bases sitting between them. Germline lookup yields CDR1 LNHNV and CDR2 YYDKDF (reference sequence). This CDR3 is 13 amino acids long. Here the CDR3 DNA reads TGTGCCACCAGCAGACAGTTGAACACTGAAGCTTTCTTT. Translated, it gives CATSRQLNTEAFF. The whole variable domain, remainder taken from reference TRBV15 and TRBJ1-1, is DAMVIQNPRYQVTQFGKPVTLSCSQTLNHNVMYWYQQKSSQAPKLLFHYYDKDFNNEADTPDNFQSRRPNTSFCFLDIRSPGLGDTAMYLCATSRQLNTEAFFGQGTRLTVV.

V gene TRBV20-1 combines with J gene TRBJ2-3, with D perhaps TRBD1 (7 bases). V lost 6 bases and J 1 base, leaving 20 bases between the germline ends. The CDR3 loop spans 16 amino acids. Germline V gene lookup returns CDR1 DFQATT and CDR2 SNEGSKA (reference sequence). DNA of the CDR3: TGCAGTGCCCCGGGGAGGCTTGGACAGGGCACAGATACGCAGTATTTT. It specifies CSAPGRLGQGTDTQYF.

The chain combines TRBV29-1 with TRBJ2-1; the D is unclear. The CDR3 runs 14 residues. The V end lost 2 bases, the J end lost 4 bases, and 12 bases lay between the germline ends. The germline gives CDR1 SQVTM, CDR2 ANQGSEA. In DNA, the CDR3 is TGCAGCGTTGAATTGGCCTACCCGTACAATGAGCAGTTCTTC. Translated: CSVELAYPYNEQFF.

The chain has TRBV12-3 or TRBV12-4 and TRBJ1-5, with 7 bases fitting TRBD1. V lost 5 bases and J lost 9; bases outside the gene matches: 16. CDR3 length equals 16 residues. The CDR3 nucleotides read TGTGCCAGCAGTGGGGACCGGGACAGCGTGTGGCGGCCCCAGCATTTT. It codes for CASSGDRDSVWRPQHF.

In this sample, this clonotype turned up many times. CDR3 DNA: TGTGCCAGCAGAACCGGGACAACCCCTTATGGCTACACCTTC. Protein product: CASRTGTTPYGYTF. The gene calls are TRBV28 and TRBJ1-2; possible D gene TRBD1, 6 bases. Germline CDR1 and CDR2: MDHEN and SYDVKM. The CDR3 sequence is 14 residues long. Trimming shortened V by 6 bases and J by 5 bases, and 16 bases separated the two germline ends.

The CDR3: CSVDRTGTYGYTF. CDR3 in DNA: TGCAGCGTTGACCGGACAGGCACCTATGGCTACACCTTC. The chain carries TRBV29-1 and TRBJ1-2, with TRBD1 matching 7 bases. With V trimmed by 3 bases and J by 4 bases, 5 bases remained unmatched. The CDR3 sequence is 13 residues long. Germline assignment: CDR1 SQVTM and CDR2 ANQGSEA.

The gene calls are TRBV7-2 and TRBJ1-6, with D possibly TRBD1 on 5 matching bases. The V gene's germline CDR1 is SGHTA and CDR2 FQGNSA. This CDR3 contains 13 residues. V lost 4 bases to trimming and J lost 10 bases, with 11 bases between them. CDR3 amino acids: CASSSGGGSPLHF. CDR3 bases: TGTGCCAGCAGCTCGGGGGGGGGGTCACCCCTCCACTTT.

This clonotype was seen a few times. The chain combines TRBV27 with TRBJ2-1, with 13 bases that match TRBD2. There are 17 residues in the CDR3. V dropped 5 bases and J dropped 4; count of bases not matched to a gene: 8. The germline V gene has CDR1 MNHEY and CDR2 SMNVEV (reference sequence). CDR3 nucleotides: TGTGCCAGCAGTCCAGGACTAGCGGGGGCGGTTTACAATGAGCAGTTCTTC. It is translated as CASSPGLAGAVYNEQFF.

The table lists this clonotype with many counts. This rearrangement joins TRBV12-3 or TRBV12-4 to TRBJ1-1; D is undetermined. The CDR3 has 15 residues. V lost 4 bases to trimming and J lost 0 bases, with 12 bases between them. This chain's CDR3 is CASSYTPVVNTEAFF. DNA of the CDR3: TGTGCCAGCAGTTACACCCCTGTGGTGAACACTGAAGCTTTCTTT.

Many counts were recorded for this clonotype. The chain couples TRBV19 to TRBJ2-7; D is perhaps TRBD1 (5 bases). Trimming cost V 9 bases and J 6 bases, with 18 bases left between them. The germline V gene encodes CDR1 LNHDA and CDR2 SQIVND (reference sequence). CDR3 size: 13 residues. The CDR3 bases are TGTGCCAGCAGACAGAACATAAGGAGCGAGCAGTACTTC. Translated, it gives CASRQNIRSEQYF.

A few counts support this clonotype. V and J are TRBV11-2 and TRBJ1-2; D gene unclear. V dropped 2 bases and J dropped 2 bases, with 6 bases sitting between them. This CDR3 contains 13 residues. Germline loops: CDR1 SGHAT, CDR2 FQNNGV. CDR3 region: CASSLRANYGYTF. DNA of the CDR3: TGTGCCAGCAGCTTAAGGGCCAACTATGGCTACACCTTC.

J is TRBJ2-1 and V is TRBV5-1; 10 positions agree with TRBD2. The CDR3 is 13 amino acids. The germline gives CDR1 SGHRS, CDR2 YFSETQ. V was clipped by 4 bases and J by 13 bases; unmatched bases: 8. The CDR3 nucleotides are TGCGCCAGCAGCGTTAGTAGCGGGGGGCCTCAGTTCTTC. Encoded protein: CASSVSSGGPQFF.

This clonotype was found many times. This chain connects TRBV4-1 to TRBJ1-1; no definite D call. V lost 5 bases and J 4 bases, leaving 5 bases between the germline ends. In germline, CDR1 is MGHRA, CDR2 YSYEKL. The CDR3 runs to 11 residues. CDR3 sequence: CASSSSTEAFF. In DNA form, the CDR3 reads TGCGCCAGCAGCTCCAGCACTGAAGCTTTCTTT.

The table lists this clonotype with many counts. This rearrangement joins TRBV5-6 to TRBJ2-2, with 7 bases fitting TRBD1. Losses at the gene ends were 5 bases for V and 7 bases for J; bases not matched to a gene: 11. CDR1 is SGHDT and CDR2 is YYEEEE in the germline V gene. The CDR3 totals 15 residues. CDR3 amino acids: CASRYTGERGGELFF. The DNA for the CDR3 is TGTGCCAGCAGATATACAGGGGAAAGGGGCGGGGAGCTGTTTTTT.

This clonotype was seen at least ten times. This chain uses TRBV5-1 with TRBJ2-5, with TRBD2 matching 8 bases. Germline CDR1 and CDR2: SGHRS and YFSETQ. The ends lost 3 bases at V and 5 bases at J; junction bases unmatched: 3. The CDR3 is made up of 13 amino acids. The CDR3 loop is CASSSSGGETQYF. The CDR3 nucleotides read TGCGCCAGCAGCTCGAGCGGGGGTGAGACCCAGTACTTC.